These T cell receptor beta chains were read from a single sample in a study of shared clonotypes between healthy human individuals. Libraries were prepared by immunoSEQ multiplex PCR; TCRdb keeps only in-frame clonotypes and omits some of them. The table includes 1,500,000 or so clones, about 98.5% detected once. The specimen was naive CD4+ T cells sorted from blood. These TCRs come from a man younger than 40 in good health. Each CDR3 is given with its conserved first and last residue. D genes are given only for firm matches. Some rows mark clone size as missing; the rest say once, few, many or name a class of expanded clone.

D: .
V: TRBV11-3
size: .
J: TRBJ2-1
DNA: TGTGCCAGCAGCTCGGCAACCGGGAGAGAAGACAATGAGCAGTTCTTC
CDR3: CASSSATGREDNEQFF

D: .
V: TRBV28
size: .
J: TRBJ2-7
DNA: TGTGCCAGCAGTTGGGGTGGGGTGGGGATCGAGCAGTACTTC
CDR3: CASSWGGVGIEQYF

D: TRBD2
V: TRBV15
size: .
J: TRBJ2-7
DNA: TGTGCCACCGGGACTAGCTGGGATAGCCCCCCCTACGAGCAGTACTTC
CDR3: CATGTSWDSPPYEQYF

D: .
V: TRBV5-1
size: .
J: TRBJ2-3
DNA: TGCGCCAGCAGCCTCAGTAGGAGCCGGAGGGCAGATACGCAGTATTTT
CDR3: CASSLSRSRRADTQYF

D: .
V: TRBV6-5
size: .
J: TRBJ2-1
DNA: TGTGCCAGCAGTTTCCGACCGCCTAACCACAATGAGCAGTTCTTC
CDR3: CASSFRPPNHNEQFF

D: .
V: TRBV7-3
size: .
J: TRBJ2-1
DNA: TGTGCCAGCAGCCCCTTCGGCGACTGGGACCACAATGAGCAGTTCTTC
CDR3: CASSPFGDWDHNEQFF

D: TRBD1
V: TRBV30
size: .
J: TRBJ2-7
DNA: TGTGCCTGGGCAGGGGGCAGGTACGAGCAGTACTTC
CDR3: CAWAGGRYEQYF

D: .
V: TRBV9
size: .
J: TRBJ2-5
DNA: TGTGCCAGCAGCGTAGTGGACAGACAAGAGACCCAGTACTTC
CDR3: CASSVVDRQETQYF

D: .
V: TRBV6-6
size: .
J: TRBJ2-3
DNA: TGTGCCCATTCCGAAGCAGATACGCAGTATTTT
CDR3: CAHSEADTQYF

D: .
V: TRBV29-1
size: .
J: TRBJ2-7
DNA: TGCAGCGTTGGAAGCGGAACCTCCTACGAGCAGTACTTC
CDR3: CSVGSGTSYEQYF

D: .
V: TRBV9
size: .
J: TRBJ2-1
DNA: TGTGCCAGCAGCGCCACCCCTGGCGCGAGCTCCTACAATGAGCAGTTCTTC
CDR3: CASSATPGASSYNEQFF

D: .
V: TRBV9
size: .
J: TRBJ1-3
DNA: TGTGCCAGCAGCGAAGGCCCTGGATCTGGAAACACCATATATTTT
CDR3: CASSEGPGSGNTIYF

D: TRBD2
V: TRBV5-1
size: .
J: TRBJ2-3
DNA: TGCGCCAGCAGCTTGGCGGTGGTAGCGGGAACAGATACGCAGTATTTT
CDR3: CASSLAVVAGTDTQYF

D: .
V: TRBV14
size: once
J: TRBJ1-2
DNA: TGTGCCAGCAGCCTCGCGGACAGAAACTATGGCTACACCTTC
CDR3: CASSLADRNYGYTF

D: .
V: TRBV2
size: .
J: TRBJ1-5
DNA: TGTGCCAGCTCCAACCGGGACAGCAATCAGCCCCAGCATTTT
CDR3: CASSNRDSNQPQHF

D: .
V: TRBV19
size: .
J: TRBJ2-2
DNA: TGTGCCAGTAGTATATGGCTAAACACCGGGGAGCTGTTTTTT
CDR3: CASSIWLNTGELFF

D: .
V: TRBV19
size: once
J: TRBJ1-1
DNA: TGTGCCAGTAGAACCCGTACGAACACTGAAGCTTTCTTT
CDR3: CASRTRTNTEAFF

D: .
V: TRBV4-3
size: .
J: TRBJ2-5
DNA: TGCGCCAGCAGCCCCGGGACGGGACAAGAGACCCAGTACTTC
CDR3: CASSPGTGQETQYF

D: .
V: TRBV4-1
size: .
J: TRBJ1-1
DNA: TGCGCCAGCAGCCAAGTGGGTTGGACTGAAGCTTTCTTT
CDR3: CASSQVGWTEAFF

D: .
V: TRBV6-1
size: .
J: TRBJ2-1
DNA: TGTGCCAGCAGTGCGCTAGCGCTGTACAATGAGCAGTTCTTC
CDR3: CASSALALYNEQFF

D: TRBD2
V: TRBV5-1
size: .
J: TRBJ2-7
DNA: TGCGCCAGCAAAAGAGCGGGACCGAACTACGAGCAGTACTTC
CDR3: CASKRAGPNYEQYF

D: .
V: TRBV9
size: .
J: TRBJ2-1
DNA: TGTGCCAGCAGCGTAGCTCCGTCTGTTTACAATGAGCAGTTCTTC
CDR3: CASSVAPSVYNEQFF

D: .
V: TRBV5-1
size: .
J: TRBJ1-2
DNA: TGCGCCAGCAGCTTGGGCTACAGGGAAGGATATGGCTACACCTTC
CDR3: CASSLGYREGYGYTF

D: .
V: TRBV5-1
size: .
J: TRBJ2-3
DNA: TGCGCCAGCAGCTTCAGTCAAGCGATTGAAGACACGCAGTATTTT
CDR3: CASSFSQAIEDTQYF